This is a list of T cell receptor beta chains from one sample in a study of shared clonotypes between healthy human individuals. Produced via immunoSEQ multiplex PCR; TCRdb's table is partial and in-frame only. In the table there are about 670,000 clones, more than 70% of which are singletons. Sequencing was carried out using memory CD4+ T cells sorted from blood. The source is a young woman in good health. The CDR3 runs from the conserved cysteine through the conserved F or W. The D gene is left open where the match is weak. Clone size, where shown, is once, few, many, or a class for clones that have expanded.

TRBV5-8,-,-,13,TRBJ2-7,TGTGCCAGCAGACATTACAGGGCCTACGAGCAGTACTTC,CASRHYRAYEQYF
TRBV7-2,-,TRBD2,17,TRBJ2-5,TGTGCCAGCAGTCCTGTAGCGGGAGGGCCTTTGAAAGAGACCCAGTACTTC,CASSPVAGGPLKETQYF
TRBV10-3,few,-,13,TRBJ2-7,TGTGCCATCAGTCGGCAGGACACCTACGAGCAGTACTTC,CAISRQDTYEQYF
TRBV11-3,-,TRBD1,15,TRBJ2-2,TGTGCCAGCAGCAGGACAGGAAGGGACACCGGGGAGCTGTTTTTT,CASSRTGRDTGELFF
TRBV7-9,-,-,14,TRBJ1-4,TGTGCCAGCACCCCGGCAGGGGCTAATGAAAAACTGTTTTTT,CASTPAGANEKLFF
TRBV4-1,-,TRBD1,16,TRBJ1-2,TGCGCCAGCAGCCAAGGGAAGGGGGACAGGGGCTATGGCTACACCTTC,CASSQGKGDRGYGYTF
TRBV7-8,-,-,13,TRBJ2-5,TGTGCCAGCAGCTTCGCCAGCCAAGAGACCCAGTACTTC,CASSFASQETQYF
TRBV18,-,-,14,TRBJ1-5,TGTGCCAGCTCACCGGGGGACGGTAATCAGCCCCAGCATTTT,CASSPGDGNQPQHF
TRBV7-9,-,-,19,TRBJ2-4,TGTGCCAGCAGCTTAGTATGGTCCGATACTACTCTAGCCAAAAACATTCAGTACTTC,CASSLVWSDTTLAKNIQYF
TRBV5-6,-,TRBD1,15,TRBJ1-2,TGTGCCAGCACCCCTTCGGGACAGTGGGTAAGAGGCTACACCTTC,CASTPSGQWVRGYTF
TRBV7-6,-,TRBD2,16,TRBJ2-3,TGTGCCAGCAGCTCCGCTAGCGGGAGTTTCTCAGATACGCAGTATTTT,CASSSASGSFSDTQYF
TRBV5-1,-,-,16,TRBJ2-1,TGCGCCAGCAAGCCTAGCTTGCTTCTCTCCTACAATGAGCAGTTCTTC,CASKPSLLLSYNEQFF
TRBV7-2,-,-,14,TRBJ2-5,TGTGCCAGCAGCGAAGGAGGGAGCAAGGAGACCCAGTACTTC,CASSEGGSKETQYF
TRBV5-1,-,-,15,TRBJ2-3,TGCGCCAGCAAGGGGTTGGGCTTAGGCACAGATACGCAGTATTTT,CASKGLGLGTDTQYF
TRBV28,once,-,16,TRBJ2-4,TGTGCCAGCAGCTTAACAGACAGTCGAGACAAAAACATTCAGTACTTC,CASSLTDSRDKNIQYF
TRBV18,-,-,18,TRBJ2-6,TGTGCCAGCTCACCCAACCCCCTACAAGTCTCTGGGGCCAACGTCCTGACTTTC,CASSPNPLQVSGANVLTF
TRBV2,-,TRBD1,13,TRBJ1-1,TGTGCCAGCAGGGCGACAGGGGACACTGAAGCTTTCTTT,CASRATGDTEAFF
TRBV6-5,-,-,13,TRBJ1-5,TGTGCCAGCATGCGGGTTCGCGGTCAGCCCCAGCATTTT,CASMRVRGQPQHF
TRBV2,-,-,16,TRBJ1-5,TGTGCCAGCAGCGGTTCATCCTTGCATAGCAATCAGCCCCAGCATTTT,CASSGSSLHSNQPQHF
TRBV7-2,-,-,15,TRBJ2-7,TGTGCCAGCAGTTCAACAGTCCTAGCCCAGACAGAGCAGTACTTC,CASSSTVLAQTEQYF
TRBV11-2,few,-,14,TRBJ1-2,TGTGCCAGCAGCACGCGGGACACTCAATATGGCTACACCTTC,CASSTRDTQYGYTF
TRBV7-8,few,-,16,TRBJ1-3,TGTGCCAGCAGGTTATCGGGAGGGGCATCTGGAAACACCATATATTTT,CASRLSGGASGNTIYF
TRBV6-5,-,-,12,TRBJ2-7,TGTGCCAGCAGTTCGACAAACTACGAGCAGTACTTC,CASSSTNYEQYF
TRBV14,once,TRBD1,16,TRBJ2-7,TGTGCCAGCAGCCAAGTAAGAGGACAGGGAAGGGGCGAGCAGTACTTC,CASSQVRGQGRGEQYF
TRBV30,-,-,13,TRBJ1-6,TGTGCCTGGATAGCGACGGGGGAATCACCCCTCCACTTT,CAWIATGESPLHF
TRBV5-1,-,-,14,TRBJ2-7,TGCGCCAGCAGCTCCTCGGGCCTCTCCTACGAGCAGTACTTC,CASSSSGLSYEQYF
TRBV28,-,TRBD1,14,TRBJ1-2,TGTGCCAGCAGTTTGTTTACAGGGGACTATGGCTACACCTTC,CASSLFTGDYGYTF
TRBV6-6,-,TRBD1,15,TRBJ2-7,TGTGCCAGCGGTACCCATCGACAGGGATCCTACGAGCAGTACTTC,CASGTHRQGSYEQYF
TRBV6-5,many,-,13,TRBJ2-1,TGTGCCAGCAGTTATCCACCCCCCTCTGAGCAGTTCTTC,CASSYPPPSEQFF
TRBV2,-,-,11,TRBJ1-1,TGTGCCAGCAGGGGAGGCACTGAAGCTTTCTTT,CASRGGTEAFF
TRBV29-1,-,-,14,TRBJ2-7,TGCAGCGCTGCTGGCGGGACCTCCCGCGTTGAGCAGTACTTC,CSAAGGTSRVEQYF
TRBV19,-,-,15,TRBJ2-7,TGTGCCAGTAGTCGGTCCAGGTCGAGCTCCTACGAGCAGTACTTC,CASSRSRSSSYEQYF
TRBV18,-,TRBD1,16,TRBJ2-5,TGTGCCAGCTCCCCCCCCGGGACAGGGAGTTTGGAGACCCAGTACTTC,CASSPPGTGSLETQYF
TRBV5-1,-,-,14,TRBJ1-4,TGCGCCAGCAGCTTGAGTCCACCTAATGAAAAACTGTTTTTT,CASSLSPPNEKLFF
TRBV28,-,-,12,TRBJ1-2,TGTGCCAGCAGGGGCCAGCTCTATGGCTACACCTTC,CASRGQLYGYTF
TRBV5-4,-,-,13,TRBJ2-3,TGTGCCAGCAGCAAGATAGGGCCAGATACGCAGTATTTT,CASSKIGPDTQYF
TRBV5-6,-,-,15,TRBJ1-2,TGTGCCAGCAGCTTTCTTGCGGTAGCTAACTATGGCTACACCTTC,CASSFLAVANYGYTF
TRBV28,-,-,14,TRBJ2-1,TGTGCCAGCAGTTTAGTAGGTTCCTACAATGAGCAGTTCTTC,CASSLVGSYNEQFF
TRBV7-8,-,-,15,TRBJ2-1,TGTGCCAGCAGCCCAGGACTAGGGGGGTACAGTGAGCAGTTCTTC,CASSPGLGGYSEQFF
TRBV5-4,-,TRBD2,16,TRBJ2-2,TGTGCCAGCAGGTCGAGGCTAGCGGTTATCACCGGGGAGCTGTTTTTT,CASRSRLAVITGELFF
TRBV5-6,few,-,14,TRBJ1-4,TGTGCCAGCAGCTTGCTGGCTCTTAATGAAAAACTGTTTTTT,CASSLLALNEKLFF
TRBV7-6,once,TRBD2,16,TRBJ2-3,TGTGCCAGCAGCTCTCCGGGACTAGCGGGAGGGCAAACGCAGTATTTT,CASSSPGLAGGQTQYF